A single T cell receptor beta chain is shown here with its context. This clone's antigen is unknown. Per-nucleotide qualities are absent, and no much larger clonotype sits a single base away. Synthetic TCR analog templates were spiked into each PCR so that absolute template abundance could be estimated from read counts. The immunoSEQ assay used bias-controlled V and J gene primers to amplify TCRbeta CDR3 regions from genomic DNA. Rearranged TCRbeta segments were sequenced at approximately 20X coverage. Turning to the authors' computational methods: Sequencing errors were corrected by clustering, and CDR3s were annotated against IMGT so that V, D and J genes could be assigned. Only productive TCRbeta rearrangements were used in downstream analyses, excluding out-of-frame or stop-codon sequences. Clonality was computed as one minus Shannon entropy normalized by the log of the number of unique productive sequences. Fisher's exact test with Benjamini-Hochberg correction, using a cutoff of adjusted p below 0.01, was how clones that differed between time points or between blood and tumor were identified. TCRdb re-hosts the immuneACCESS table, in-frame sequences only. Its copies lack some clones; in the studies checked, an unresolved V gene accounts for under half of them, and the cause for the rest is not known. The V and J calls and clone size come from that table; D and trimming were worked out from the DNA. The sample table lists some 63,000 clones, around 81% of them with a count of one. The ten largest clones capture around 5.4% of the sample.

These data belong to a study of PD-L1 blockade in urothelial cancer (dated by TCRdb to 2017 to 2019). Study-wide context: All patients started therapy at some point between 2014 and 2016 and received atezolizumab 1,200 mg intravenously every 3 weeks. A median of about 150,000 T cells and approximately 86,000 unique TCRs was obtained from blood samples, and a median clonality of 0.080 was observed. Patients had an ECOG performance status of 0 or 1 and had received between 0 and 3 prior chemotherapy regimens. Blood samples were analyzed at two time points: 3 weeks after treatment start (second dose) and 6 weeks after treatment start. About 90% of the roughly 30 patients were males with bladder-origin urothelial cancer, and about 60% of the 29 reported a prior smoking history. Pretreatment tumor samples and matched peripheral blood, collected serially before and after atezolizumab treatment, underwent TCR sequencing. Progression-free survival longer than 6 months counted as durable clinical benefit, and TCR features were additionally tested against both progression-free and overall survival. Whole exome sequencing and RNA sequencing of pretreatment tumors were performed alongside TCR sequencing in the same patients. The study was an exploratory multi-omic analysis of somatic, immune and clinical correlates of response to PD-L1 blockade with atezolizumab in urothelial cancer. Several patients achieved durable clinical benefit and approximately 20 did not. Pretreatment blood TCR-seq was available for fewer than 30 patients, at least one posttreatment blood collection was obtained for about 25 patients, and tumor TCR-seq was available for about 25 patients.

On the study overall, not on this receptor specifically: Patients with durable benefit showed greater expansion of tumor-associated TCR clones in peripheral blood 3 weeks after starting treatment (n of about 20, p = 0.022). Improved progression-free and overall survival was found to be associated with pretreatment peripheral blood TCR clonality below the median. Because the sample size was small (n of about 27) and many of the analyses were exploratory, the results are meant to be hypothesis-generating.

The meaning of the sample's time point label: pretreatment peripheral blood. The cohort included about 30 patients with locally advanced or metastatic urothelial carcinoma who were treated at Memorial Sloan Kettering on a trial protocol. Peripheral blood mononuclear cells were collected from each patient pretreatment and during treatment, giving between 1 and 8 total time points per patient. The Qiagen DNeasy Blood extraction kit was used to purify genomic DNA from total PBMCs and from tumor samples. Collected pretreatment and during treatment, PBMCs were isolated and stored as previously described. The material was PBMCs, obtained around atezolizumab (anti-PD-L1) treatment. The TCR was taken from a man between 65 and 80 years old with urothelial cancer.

The sequenced DNA is TGTGCCAGCAGCTTGGGACGGGTCGCGGACACTGAAGCTTTCTTT. Translated, it reads CASSLGRVADTEAFF. Recombination linked TRBV5-4 to TRBJ1-1; the D gene is unclear. V and J lose 0 bases and 3 bases, and a span of 12 bases separates them. The CDR3, from cysteine to phenylalanine, totals 15 residues. Only the CDR3 part of the read is kept: 45 bases, read in frame from the first base. From the germline V gene (reference sequence), CDR1 is SGHNT and CDR2 is YYREEE.